One sample yielded the 12 T cell receptor beta chains listed below, sequenced in a study of T cells after yellow fever vaccination. From the 5' RACE reads, TCRdb called clonotypes with MiXCR, one entry per CDR3 protein. The sample includes some 560,000 distinct CDR3 sequences, around 21% of them seen just once. This specimen was PBMCs, taken 15 days after the yellow fever booster vaccination. These receptors were taken from a man aged 25 to 40 who received the YFV17D yellow fever vaccine.

This chain connects TRBV4-2 to TRBJ1-2, with a weak D call TRBD1 (6 bases). Germline CDR1 is LGHNA and CDR2 is YNFKEQ. Trimming shortened V by 2 bases and J by 7 bases, and 11 bases separated the two germline ends. This CDR3 comprises 13 residues. The CDR3 coding sequence is TGTGCCAGCAGCCAATCAGGGGCTGGTGGCTACACCTTC. Its protein is CASSQSGAGGYTF.

This clonotype was found a few times. The chain is built from TRBV20-1 and TRBJ1-2; tentatively, D is TRBD1 (5 bases). This CDR3 is built from 13 residues. Per germline, CDR1 DFQATT and CDR2 SNEGSKA (reference sequence). V lost 0 bases and J 3 bases, leaving 8 bases between the germline ends. CDR3 DNA sequence: TGCAGTGCTAGAGACAGGGTCTACTATGGCTACACCTTC. Residues: CSARDRVYYGYTF.

This clonotype has more than one count but fewer than ten. The chain uses TRBV7-2 and TRBJ2-7; D is tentatively TRBD1 or TRBD2 (5 bases each). The CDR3 totals 14 residues. Per the germline V gene, CDR1 is SGHTA and CDR2 is FQGNSA. V was trimmed by 6 bases and J by 5 bases, leaving 17 bases between them. In DNA, the CDR3 is TGTGCCAGCAGTTGGGCGTCAGGGACCGACGAGCAGTACTTC. It codes for CASSWASGTDEQYF.

The chain has TRBV20-1 and TRBJ2-4; tentatively, D is TRBD2 (6 bases). The CDR3 contains 14 residues. From germline, CDR1 is DFQATT and CDR2 SNEGSKA (reference sequence). Deletions cut 5 bases from V and 1 base from J, with 12 bases between. The CDR3 is CSAPTRGAKNIQYF. For the CDR3, the DNA is TGCAGTGCTCCCACCCGGGGGGCCAAAAACATTCAGTACTTC.

The V gene is TRBV6-5, the J gene TRBJ1-3; no firm D call. The CDR3 is made up of 18 amino acids. The germline V and J ends were trimmed by 0 bases and 0 bases, with 15 bases remaining between them. Germline V CDR1 and CDR2: MNHEY, SVGAGI. For the CDR3, the DNA is TGTGCCAGCAGTTACTCTCCCCGATCCGCCCTCTCTGGAAACACCATATATTTT. Its protein is CASSYSPRSALSGNTIYF.

This clonotype turned up a few times. The chain links TRBV5-6 to TRBJ1-4; 7 bases are a match to TRBD1. The CDR3 spans 13 residues. Germline-derived CDR1 and CDR2 are SGHDT and YYEEEE. V lost 4 bases to trimming and J lost 7 bases; unmatched junction nucleotides: 4. CDR3 protein: CASSRQGGEKLFF. The CDR3 DNA reads TGTGCCAGCAGCAGACAGGGCGGTGAAAAACTGTTTTTT.

The chain recombines TRBV5-1 with TRBJ2-5, with a tentative D call TRBD2 (6 bases). Deletions cut 3 bases from V and 5 bases from J, with 14 bases between. Germline V gene data show CDR1 as SGHRS and CDR2 as YFSETQ. The CDR3 length is 14 residues. CDR3 bases: TGCGCCAGCAGCTACCGTCCGGCGGGGGAGACCCAGTACTTC. Its translation is CASSYRPAGETQYF.

This chain links TRBV12-3 or TRBV12-4 with TRBJ1-2; D is unclear. V lost 6 bases and J 7 bases, leaving 12 bases between the germline ends. The CDR3 loop spans 12 amino acids. The CDR3 spells CASSFRALGYTF. The CDR3 nucleotides are TGTGCCAGCAGCTTTAGGGCGCTTGGCTACACCTTC.

This clonotype was seen ten or more times. J is TRBJ2-5 and V is TRBV7-9; D might be TRBD1 (6 bases). The germline CDR1 and CDR2 sequences are SEHNR and FQNEAQ (reference sequence). This CDR3 is built from 16 residues. The ends were cut back, 4 bases at V and 2 bases at J, with 17 bases in the middle. As DNA, the CDR3 is TGTGCCAGCAGCTCCAAAGCAGGGGTGAGACAAGAGACCCAGTACTTC. Its protein is CASSSKAGVRQETQYF. Full variable domain (remainder filled in from reference TRBV7-9 and TRBJ2-5): DTGVSQNPRHKITKRGQNVTFRCDPISEHNRLYWYRQTLGQGPEFLTYFQNEAQLEKSRLLSDRFSAERPKGSFSTLEIQRTEQGDSAMYLCASSSKAGVRQETQYFGPGTRLLVL.

This chain joins TRBV5-1 and TRBJ2-5; D may correspond to TRBD1 or TRBD2 (5 bases each). V was cut by 0 bases and J by 1 base, with 7 bases left in between. The CDR3 loop spans 14 amino acids. Germline CDR1 is SGHRS and CDR2 is YFSETQ. CDR3 bases: TGCGCCAGCAGCTTGGGGGACCGCCAAGAGACCCAGTACTTC. As protein: CASSLGDRQETQYF.

CDR3 coding DNA: TGCGCCAGCAGCCAAGATCGGGTGGGACTAGCCGGGGCCCAGTACTTC. Encoded protein: CASSQDRVGLAGAQYF. The chain uses TRBV4-3 and TRBJ2-5; 9 bases agree with TRBD2. The germline gives CDR1 LGHNA, CDR2 YSLEER. The junction had 11 bases not matched to a gene; V was cut back by 0 bases and J by 9 bases. The CDR3 is 16 residues long.

The V gene is TRBV20-1, the J gene TRBJ2-1; 7 nucleotides line up with TRBD2. The CDR3 spans 13 residues. Germline V CDR1 and CDR2: DFQATT, SNEGSKA (reference sequence). The V segment lost 7 bases and the J segment 4 bases; nucleotides outside the gene matches: 7. In nucleotides, the CDR3 is TGCAGTGTAGGTCAGCGGGGTTACAATGAGCAGTTCTTC. This encodes CSVGQRGYNEQFF.